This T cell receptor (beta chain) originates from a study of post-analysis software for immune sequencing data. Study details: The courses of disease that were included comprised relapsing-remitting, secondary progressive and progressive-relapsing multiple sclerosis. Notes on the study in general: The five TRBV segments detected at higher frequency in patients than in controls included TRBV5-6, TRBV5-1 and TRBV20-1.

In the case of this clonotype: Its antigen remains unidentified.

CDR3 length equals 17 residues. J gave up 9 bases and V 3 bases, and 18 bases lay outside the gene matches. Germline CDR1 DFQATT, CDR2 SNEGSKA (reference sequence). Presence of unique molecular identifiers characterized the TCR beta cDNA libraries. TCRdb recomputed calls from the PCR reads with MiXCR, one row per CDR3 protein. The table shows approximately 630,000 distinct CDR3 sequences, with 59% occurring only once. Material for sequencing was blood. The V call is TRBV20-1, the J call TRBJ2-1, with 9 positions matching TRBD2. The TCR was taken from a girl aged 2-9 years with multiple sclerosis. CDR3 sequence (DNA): TGCAGTGCTAGGGATGTTATGGCGGGGGGGTCGGTAAGTGAGCAGTTCTTC. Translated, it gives CSARDVMAGGSVSEQFF.